Each of the 30 T cell receptor beta chains below was sequenced from the same sample in a study of OX40 agonist ivuxolimab in advanced cancers. Only in-frame clones appear in the TCRdb table, and some are missing; sequencing was by immunoSEQ multiplex PCR. The data hold 65,000 to 90,000 clones, with around 90% observed a single time. The specimen comprised CD4+ or CD8+ T cells sorted from blood, sampled in a trial of the OX40 agonist ivuxolimab. The receptor source for this set is an adult with an advanced solid tumor such as melanoma, head and neck, liver or kidney cancer.

The chain couples TRBV7-3 to TRBJ2-1; TRBD2 matches at 7 bases. The CDR3 totals 13 residues. V lost 3 bases to trimming and J lost 7 bases; unmatched junction nucleotides: 3. Germline V gives CDR1 SGHTA, CDR2 FQGTGA. In nucleotides, the CDR3 is TGTGCCAGCAGCTTGGCGGGAGTAAATGAGCAGTTCTTC. Encoded protein: CASSLAGVNEQFF.

The chain uses TRBV19 and TRBJ2-7; 7 positions match TRBD1. V shed 1 base and J 2 bases; nucleotides not matched to a gene: 5. Germline values: CDR1 LNHDA, CDR2 SQIVND (reference sequence). CDR3 length: 15 amino acids. CDR3 loop: CASSIGDRDTYEQYF. The CDR3 region has the DNA TGTGCCAGTAGTATAGGAGACAGGGATACCTACGAGCAGTACTTC.

This clone was seen more than once but under ten times. The chain has TRBV15 and TRBJ1-2, with D unclear. V lost 3 bases and J 2 bases, leaving 4 bases between the germline ends. CDR1 and CDR2 (germline): LNHNV, YYDKDF (reference sequence). This CDR3 is 12 amino acids long. CDR3 loop: CATSSQNYGYTF. In nucleotides, the CDR3 is TGTGCCACCAGCAGCCAAAACTATGGCTACACCTTC.

This clone appeared a few times. The chain links TRBV7-2 to TRBJ2-7, with 10 bases aligning to TRBD2. J lost 4 bases, V lost 1 base, and 4 bases had no gene match. This CDR3 has 15 amino acids. The germline V gene encodes CDR1 SGHTA and CDR2 FQGNSA. CDR3 DNA: TGTGCCAGCAGCTTAGGTCTAGCGGGAGTGTACGAGCAGTACTTC. It is translated as CASSLGLAGVYEQYF.

CDR3 sequence reads: CASSQEGLETQYF. In DNA, the CDR3 is TGCGCCAGCAGCCAGGAGGGCCTGGAGACCCAGTACTTC. The genes are TRBV5-1 and TRBJ2-5; possible D gene TRBD2, 6 bases. Trimming removed 4 bases at V and 5 bases at J, with 12 bases between. The CDR3 runs to 13 residues. Germline values: CDR1 SGHRS, CDR2 YFSETQ.

The chain combines TRBV7-3 with TRBJ2-2; D ambiguous. Trimming took off 4 bases at V and 0 bases at J, with 12 bases between the two ends. Germline V gene lookup returns CDR1 SGHTA and CDR2 FQGTGA. The CDR3 contains 16 residues. The chain's CDR3 is CASSYLGGTNTGELFF. The DNA for the CDR3 is TGTGCCAGCAGCTACCTCGGTGGTACGAACACCGGGGAGCTGTTTTTT.

The V call is TRBV18, the J call TRBJ2-7; 8 bases line up with TRBD2. Germline V gene data show CDR1 as KGHSH and CDR2 as LQKENI. CDR3 length: 12 amino acids. CDR3 residues: CASGLVAYEQYF. CDR3 sequence (DNA): TGTGCGTCGGGACTAGTCGCCTACGAGCAGTACTTC. Drawing the rest from reference TRBV18 and TRBJ2-7, the complete variable domain is NAGVMQNPRHLVRRRGQEARLRCSPMKGHSHVYWYRQLPEEGLKFMVYLQKENIIDESGMPKERFSAEFPKEGPSILRIQQVVRGDSAAYFCASGLVAYEQYFGPGTRLTVT.

The rearrangement links TRBV2 to TRBJ2-5; no clear D gene. Trimming stripped 7 bases from V and 1 base from J, with 13 bases between. This CDR3 region has 14 residues. Germline loops: CDR1 SNHLY, CDR2 FYNNEI. The CDR3 reads CASTEISSQETQYF. The CDR3, as DNA: TGTGCCAGCACGGAAATCAGCTCCCAAGAGACCCAGTACTTC.

The DNA of the CDR3 is TGTGCCAGCAGATCTAGCGGCCAAGAGACCCAGTACTTC. This gives the protein CASRSSGQETQYF. The gene calls are TRBV6-1 and TRBJ2-5; 7 nucleotides match TRBD2. The ends lost 6 bases at V and 1 base at J; junction bases unmatched: 2. CDR1 is MNHNS and CDR2 is SASEGT in the germline V gene. The CDR3 contains 13 residues.

The V and J genes are TRBV10-3 and TRBJ1-6, with 7 positions matching TRBD1. This CDR3 contains 14 residues. The V gene end was trimmed by 6 bases and the J gene end by 5 bases; junction bases not matched to a gene: 4. From germline, CDR1 is ENHRY and CDR2 SYGVKD. In DNA, the CDR3 is TGTGCCATCAGGGGTGGGACAGATAATTCACCCCTCCACTTT. It translates to CAIRGGTDNSPLHF.

The chain joins TRBV11-2 to TRBJ2-7; 8 bases are a match to TRBD2. In germline, CDR1 is SGHAT, CDR2 FQNNGV. Trimming at V came to 2 bases and at J to 7 bases, leaving 16 bases not matched to a gene. The CDR3 has 17 residues. The CDR3 sequence is CASSLRWSGRAGGEQYF. The CDR3 region has the DNA TGTGCCAGCAGCTTAAGGTGGAGCGGGAGAGCCGGCGGAGAGCAGTACTTC.

This chain connects TRBV19 to TRBJ2-7; TRBD2 agrees at 7 bases. Germline trimming cut 2 bases from V and 5 bases from J; bases unmatched to any gene: 3. The V gene's germline CDR1 is LNHDA and CDR2 SQIVND (reference sequence). CDR3 length equals 13 residues. DNA of the CDR3: TGTGCCAGTAGTATAAGGGAGGGCAACGAGCAGTACTTC. Its translation: CASSIREGNEQYF.

The gene calls are TRBV19 and TRBJ2-5; D is uncertain. The J call may be wrong; the DNA end is better matched by TRBJ2-7. Germline lookup yields CDR1 LNHDA and CDR2 SQIVND (reference sequence). The CDR3 is 16 residues long. The CDR3 bases are TGTGCCAGTAGTAACCGACGTGGTAGCCGAGCCTACGAGCAGTACTTC. Encoded protein: CASSNRRGSRAYEQYF.

The chain joins TRBV13 to TRBJ1-1; TRBD1 agrees at 10 bases. This CDR3 is 15 amino acids long. CDR1 is PRHDT, CDR2 FYEKMQ, per germline (reference sequence). V gave up 5 bases and J gave up 6 bases; unmatched junction bases: 9. CDR3 region: CASSPRQGANAEAFF. The CDR3 DNA reads as TGTGCCAGCAGCCCCCGACAGGGGGCTAACGCTGAAGCTTTCTTT.

The V and J genes are TRBV7-2 and TRBJ2-3; tentatively, D is TRBD2 (6 bases). This CDR3 spans 13 amino acids. Germline CDR1 SGHTA, CDR2 FQGNSA. Trimming took off 5 bases at V and 2 bases at J, with 8 bases between the two ends. CDR3 DNA sequence: TGTGCCAGCAGCGCGGGGCACACAGATACGCAGTATTTT. Protein sequence: CASSAGHTDTQYF.

This rearrangement joins TRBV5-4 to TRBJ2-1; 10 nucleotides align to TRBD2. Germline assignment: CDR1 SGHNT and CDR2 YYREEE (reference sequence). Unmatched junction bases numbered 9, after V lost 4 bases and J lost 5 bases. CDR3 length: 16 amino acids. In DNA, the CDR3 is TGTGCCAGCAGCCCTAGCGGGAGTTTTCAGAACAATGAGCAGTTCTTC. Translation gives CASSPSGSFQNNEQFF.

This chain joins TRBV5-1 and TRBJ1-2; no clear D gene. CDR1 and CDR2 from the germline V gene are SGHRS and YFSETQ. CDR3 length: 15 residues. Trimming stripped 0 bases from V and 8 bases from J, with 17 bases between. CDR3 nucleotide sequence: TGCGCCAGCAGCTTGGCCCTAATTTCCCAAGGAGGCTACACCTTC. Translation: CASSLALISQGGYTF.

The chain combines TRBV5-6 with TRBJ2-5; D remains ambiguous. V was shortened by 2 bases and J by 5 bases, with 10 bases between the two germline ends. Germline V gives CDR1 SGHDT, CDR2 YYEEEE. There are 13 residues in the CDR3. The CDR3 DNA sequence: TGTGCCAGCAGCTTTGGACGAGTGGAGACCCAGTACTTC. It encodes CASSFGRVETQYF.

The chain employs TRBV7-9 and TRBJ2-3, with 9 bases that match TRBD2. V was clipped by 5 bases and J by 6 bases; unmatched bases: 15. Looked up from germline, CDR1 is SEHNR and CDR2 is FQNEAQ (reference sequence). The CDR3 extends over 17 amino acids. CDR3 sequence: CASSPRLVAGVADTQYF. The DNA of the CDR3 is TGTGCCAGCAGCCCTCGTTTGGTAGCGGGAGTTGCGGATACGCAGTATTTT.

The genes are TRBV10-3 and TRBJ2-7, with 8 bases that match TRBD1. There are 13 residues in the CDR3. The J segment lost 5 bases and the V segment lost 4 bases, leaving 4 bases of the junction unmatched. The germline V gene encodes CDR1 ENHRY and CDR2 SYGVKD. The CDR3 DNA reads TGTGCCATCAGTGGGGCAGGGGGCAACGAGCAGTACTTC. Translated: CAISGAGGNEQYF.

This chain connects TRBV9 to TRBJ2-1; D is perhaps TRBD1 (5 bases). The CDR3 spans 15 residues. Germline V CDR1 and CDR2: SGDLS, YYNGEE. Trimming stripped 0 bases from V and 7 bases from J, with 14 bases between. The CDR3, as DNA: TGTGCCAGCAGCGTAGTGGGGCAGGGCTGGAATGAGCAGTTCTTC. Its protein is CASSVVGQGWNEQFF.

The rearrangement joins TRBV10-2 to TRBJ2-3; TRBD2 matches at 13 bases. Germline V CDR1 and CDR2: WSHSY, SAAADI. V lost 8 bases, J lost 5 bases, and 7 bases stayed unmatched. The CDR3 runs 15 residues. The CDR3 reads CASVGLAGALDTQYF. The DNA for the CDR3 is TGCGCCAGCGTAGGACTAGCGGGAGCCCTAGATACGCAGTATTTT.

The chain is built from TRBV19 and TRBJ2-7; D tentatively reads TRBD1 or TRBD2 (5 bases each). The CDR3 consists of 15 residues. The germline gives CDR1 LNHDA, CDR2 SQIVND (reference sequence). Trimming shortened V by 2 bases and J by 7 bases, and 18 bases separated the two germline ends. Here the CDR3 reads CASSILAGYPSEQYF. The CDR3 DNA sequence: TGTGCCAGTAGTATACTAGCAGGGTACCCTTCGGAGCAGTACTTC.

This clone showed up just once. This chain joins TRBV6-1 and TRBJ2-5; 8 nucleotides agree with TRBD1. This CDR3 is 13 amino acids long. Germline values: CDR1 MNHNS, CDR2 SASEGT. The V segment lost 7 bases and the J segment 4 bases; nucleotides outside the gene matches: 5. This chain's CDR3 is CASNPTGVETQYF. Here the CDR3 DNA reads TGTGCCAGCAATCCGACAGGGGTAGAGACCCAGTACTTC.

This chain links TRBV7-2 with TRBJ2-1; 7 bases agree with TRBD2. J lost 9 bases, V lost 2 bases, and 4 bases had no gene match. The CDR3 covers 13 residues. From germline, CDR1 is SGHTA and CDR2 FQGNSA. The CDR3 spells CASSLRGGIEQFF. In nucleotides, the CDR3 is TGTGCCAGCAGCTTACGGGGAGGGATTGAGCAGTTCTTC.

This rearrangement joins TRBV19 to TRBJ2-4, with 12 bases matching TRBD2. The germline CDR1 and CDR2 sequences are LNHDA and SQIVND (reference sequence). V trimming: 3 bases; J trimming: 1 base; junction bases outside the gene matches: 1. The CDR3 consists of 16 residues. DNA for the CDR3: TGTGCCAGTAGTATCCTAGCGGGAGGGGCCAAAAACATTCAGTACTTC. As protein: CASSILAGGAKNIQYF.

The chain uses TRBV4-2 and TRBJ2-7; D is perhaps TRBD1 or TRBD2 (6 bases each). The V gene lost 1 base and the J gene lost 4 bases, with 17 bases spanning the gap. The CDR3 is made up of 16 amino acids. The germline V gene encodes CDR1 LGHNA and CDR2 YNFKEQ. CDR3 amino acids: CASSQAEGSRGYEQYF. The CDR3 DNA is TGTGCCAGCAGCCAAGCGGAGGGCTCCAGGGGATACGAGCAGTACTTC.

This clone appeared a single time. The rearrangement joins TRBV19 to TRBJ2-3, with D possibly called TRBD1 or TRBD2 (5 bases each). This CDR3 contains 13 residues. V was shortened by 4 bases and J by 1 base, with 6 bases between the two germline ends. Per the germline V gene, CDR1 is LNHDA and CDR2 is SQIVND (reference sequence). The chain's CDR3 is CASSTGRTDTQYF. In DNA form, the CDR3 reads TGTGCCAGTAGTACGGGACGCACAGATACGCAGTATTTT.

This chain uses TRBV6-9 with TRBJ2-1, with 8 bases that match TRBD2. Germline assignment: CDR1 MNHGY and CDR2 SVAAGI. The trim removed 6 bases at V and 9 bases at J, leaving 7 bases unmatched. The CDR3 runs to 13 residues. The CDR3 sequence: CASSHRGGGEQFF. For the CDR3, the DNA is TGTGCCAGCAGCCACCGGGGGGGCGGTGAGCAGTTCTTC.

The V gene is TRBV14, the J gene TRBJ2-1; D is perhaps TRBD1 (6 bases). CDR1 SGHDN and CDR2 FVKESK come from the germline V gene. V gave up 3 bases and J gave up 5 bases, with 14 bases separating them. The CDR3 totals 15 residues. The CDR3 bases are TGTGCCAGCAGCCATCTAGGGGGACACCACAATGAGCAGTTCTTC. It translates to CASSHLGGHHNEQFF. Drawing the rest from reference TRBV14 and TRBJ2-1, the complete variable domain is EAGVTQFPSHSVIEKGQTVTLRCDPISGHDNLYWYRRVMGKEIKFLLHFVKESKQDESGMPNNRFLAERTGGTYSTLKVQPAELEDSGVYFCASSHLGGHHNEQFFGPGTRLTVL.